The source of this TCR beta chain is a study of OX40 agonist ivuxolimab in advanced cancers. Across the study: Patients got intravenous ivuxolimab at 0.01 to 10 mg/kg every 2 weeks.

The CDR3 length is 14 residues. Trimming left V 6 bases short and J 3 bases short, with 12 bases between. Germline CDR1 is SGHTA and CDR2 is FQGTGA. Study-wide findings and caveats: Researchers did not establish what antigens the expanded peripheral T cells target.

Data came from immunoSEQ multiplex PCR; TCRdb stores just in-frame clones and leaves some out. In the table there are around 140,000 clones, 90% of which are singletons. For this clone: As yet, its antigen is unknown.

The J gene is TRBJ1-5, the V gene TRBV7-3, with D perhaps TRBD1 (5 bases). The TCR originated in an adult with an advanced solid tumor such as melanoma, head and neck, liver or kidney cancer. This material consisted of CD4+ or CD8+ T cells sorted from blood, taken in a trial of the OX40 agonist ivuxolimab. The CDR3: CASSSSGNNQPQHF. CDR3 coding DNA: TGTGCCAGCAGTTCTTCAGGGAACAATCAGCCCCAGCATTTT.